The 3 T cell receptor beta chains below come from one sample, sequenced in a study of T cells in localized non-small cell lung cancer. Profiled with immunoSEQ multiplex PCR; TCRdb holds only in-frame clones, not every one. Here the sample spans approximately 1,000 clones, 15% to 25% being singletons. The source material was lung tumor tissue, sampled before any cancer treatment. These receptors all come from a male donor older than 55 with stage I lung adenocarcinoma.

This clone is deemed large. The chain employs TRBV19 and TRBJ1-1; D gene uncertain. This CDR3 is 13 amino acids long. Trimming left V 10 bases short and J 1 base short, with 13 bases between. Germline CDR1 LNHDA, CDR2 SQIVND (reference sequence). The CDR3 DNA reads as TGTGCCACCGGCGATCGCGGGAACACTGAAGCTTTCTTT. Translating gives CATGDRGNTEAFF.

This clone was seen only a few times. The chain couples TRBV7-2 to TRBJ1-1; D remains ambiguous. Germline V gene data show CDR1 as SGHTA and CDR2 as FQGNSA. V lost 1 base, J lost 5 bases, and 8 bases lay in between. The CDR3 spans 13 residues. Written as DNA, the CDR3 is TGTGCCAGCAGCTTAGGGGGAAGGACTGAAGCTTTCTTT. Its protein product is CASSLGGRTEAFF. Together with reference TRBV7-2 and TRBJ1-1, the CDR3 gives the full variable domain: GAGVSQSPSNKVTEKGKDVELRCDPISGHTALYWYRQSLGQGLEFLIYFQGNSAPDKSGLPSDRFSAERTGGSVSTLTIQRTQQEDSAVYLCASSLGGRTEAFFGQGTRLTVV.

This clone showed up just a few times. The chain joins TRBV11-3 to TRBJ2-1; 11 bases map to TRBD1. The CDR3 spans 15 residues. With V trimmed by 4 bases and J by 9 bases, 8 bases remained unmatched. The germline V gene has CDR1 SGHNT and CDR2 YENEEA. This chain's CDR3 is CASSSGTGGIGEQFF. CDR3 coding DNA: TGTGCCAGCAGCTCCGGGACAGGGGGGATCGGTGAGCAGTTCTTC.